These T cell receptor beta chains were read from a single sample in a study of Ad26.COV2.S vaccination and SARS-CoV-2 variants. The method was immunoSEQ multiplex PCR; TCRdb's version includes in-frame clones alone and lacks a portion of them. The table shows approximately 350,000 clones, with about nine tenths occurring only once. This specimen was peripheral blood, taken in a trial of Ad26.COV2.S vaccine versus placebo. These receptor sequences come from a person between 18 and 59 years old who received the Ad26.COV2.S COVID-19 vaccine or a placebo. The conserved cysteine and the conserved F or W are not part of the CDR3 here. Some rows mark clone size as missing; the rest say once, few, many or name a class of expanded clone.

J gene,V gene,clone size,CDR3 length,CDR3 protein
TRBJ1-5,TRBV6-5,NA,13,ASSYSQGGGQPQH
TRBJ2-3,TRBV7-6,NA,17,ASSLLAGGIQDSTDTQY
TRBJ2-5,TRBV18,NA,12,ASRRREDIPNQY
TRBJ1-1,TRBV10-3,NA,12,AISLPGRDTEAF
TRBJ1-4,TRBV19,NA,12,ASSQTGFVEKLF
TRBJ1-1,TRBV11-2,NA,13,ASSLDNRAGTEAF
TRBJ1-6,TRBV29-1,NA,15,SDLPRLRTGSNSPLH
TRBJ2-2,TRBV5-4,few,13,ASSLQQGNTGELF
TRBJ1-1,TRBV7-9,NA,9,ASSTPYEAF
TRBJ2-5,TRBV18,NA,10,ASSGGLETQY
TRBJ2-5,TRBV3-1/TRBV3-2,NA,13,ASSRRLAGYETQY
TRBJ1-1,TRBV4-1,NA,12,ASSLTGPNTEAF
TRBJ2-1,TRBV7-3,NA,11,ASSLQGRDSQF
TRBJ2-2,TRBV9,NA,16,ASSVSRDREEDTGELF
TRBJ2-1,TRBV18,NA,13,ASSTTGTPYNEQF
TRBJ2-7,TRBV27,NA,10,ASSLGGDEQY
TRBJ1-1,TRBV6-5,NA,12,ASSYSRGNTEAF
TRBJ1-4,TRBV27,few,11,ASSFSGFEKLF
TRBJ2-5,TRBV7-3,NA,13,ASSLGQGRTETQY
TRBJ2-7,TRBV6-5,NA,13,ASSGRGQGNYEQY
TRBJ2-3,TRBV6-5,NA,12,ASTGPGWADTQY
TRBJ1-6,TRBV9,few,13,ASSVRDRSYSPLH
TRBJ2-3,TRBV5-4,NA,10,ASSVLLDTQY
TRBJ1-6,TRBV9,NA,13,ASSVEDRGRSPLH
TRBJ2-7,TRBV9,NA,13,ASSEGPGLAGEQY
TRBJ1-1,TRBV5-1,NA,11,ASNRGGNTEAF
TRBJ2-7,TRBV6-5,NA,14,ASSYGQGGRAYEQY
TRBJ1-5,TRBV5-6,NA,13,ASTLGGADNQPQH
TRBJ1-1,TRBV5-1,NA,12,ASSLRDRTSEAF
TRBJ1-1,TRBV5-1,NA,12,ASSLDSLNTEAF
TRBJ2-3,TRBV5-1,NA,16,ASSSQPSSGGAVDTQY
TRBJ2-4,TRBV6-5,NA,10,ASLGQGYIQY
TRBJ1-1,TRBV5-6,NA,11,ASSIGGVTEAF
TRBJ2-1,TRBV7-9,NA,9,AIHQVNEQF
TRBJ2-1,TRBV7-3,NA,13,ASSLRLDGYNEQF
TRBJ1-2,TRBV5-6,once,14,ASSFGLGGINYGYT
TRBJ1-6,TRBV7-2,NA,14,ASSMQGSSYNSPLH
TRBJ1-5,TRBV19,few,13,ASSILQGIDQPQH
TRBJ2-3,TRBV7-6,NA,13,ASSPPSGGTDTQY
TRBJ1-1,TRBV27,NA,11,ASSLKGYTEAF
TRBJ2-5,TRBV13,NA,16,ASSAQGTGGHIEETQY
TRBJ1-6,TRBV6-1,NA,13,ASSEEGRRNSPLH
TRBJ2-2,TRBV7-2,NA,15,ASSLAIGGLHTGELF
TRBJ1-1,TRBV2,NA,9,AVQGNTEAF
TRBJ2-7,TRBV6-5,NA,13,ASSYSGRASYEQY
TRBJ2-3,TRBV5-4,NA,13,ASSFSGGPPDTQY
TRBJ2-7,TRBV5-4,NA,11,ASSYDGRDEQY
TRBJ2-2,TRBV7-8,NA,14,ASRYPGTGGIGELF
TRBJ2-7,TRBV9,NA,12,ASSAGTPGYEQY
TRBJ1-1,TRBV10-1,NA,14,ASSVYRGREDTEAF
TRBJ2-7,TRBV7-8,NA,15,ASSLRWTGTATPEQY